This T cell receptor (beta chain) was observed in a study of control samples from healthy donors and cancer patients. This CDR3 is built from 16 residues. Looked up from germline, CDR1 is LGHNA and CDR2 is YSLEER. The V end was cut by 0 bases, the J end by 2 bases, with 12 bases between. The repertoire was sequenced with immunoSEQ multiplex PCR; TCRdb's copy has only in-frame clones and lacks some. This table has 75,000 to 95,000 clones, about 89% appearing once. The sequenced sample was PBMCs. This chain connects TRBV4-3 to TRBJ2-3; the D gene is possibly TRBD2 (5 bases). The sequence came from a woman in her 50s with colorectal cancer. The CDR3 DNA follows: TGCGCCAGCAGCCAAGATCAGCGGATCTTCACAGATACGCAGTATTTT. Translating gives CASSQDQRIFTDTQYF.